The T cell receptor (beta chain) under discussion was sequenced for a study of T cells in Graves' hyperthyroidism and ophthalmopathy. Looked up from germline, CDR1 is MNHNS and CDR2 is SASEGT. This CDR3 is built from 14 residues. The J segment lost 5 bases and the V segment lost 6 bases, leaving 9 bases of the junction unmatched. Patients aged 18 to 65 had newly diagnosed hyperthyroidism lasting under 2 months. Amplified regions were TCR beta CDR3 sequences from RNA transcripts. When the TCR CDR3 underwent first-round RT-PCR, the HTBI primer set was used. TCRdb called the multiplex PCR reads again in MiXCR, with one record for every CDR3 protein. The repertoire includes 300,000 to 400,000 distinct CDR3 sequences, 15% to 20% of them detected once, and around 50% sits in the top ten.

Sequences were obtained from blood. V gene TRBV6-1 combines with J gene TRBJ2-7; the match to TRBD2 covers 8 bases. The clonotype was recovered from a woman aged 45-65 years with Graves' hyperthyroidism. CDR3 nucleotide sequence: TGTGCCAGCAGCCCACAGAGCGGGAGAGACGAGCAGTACTTC. It translates to CASSPQSGRDEQYF.